This T cell receptor beta chain was recorded in a study of shared clonotypes between healthy human individuals. Clones were read by immunoSEQ multiplex PCR, and TCRdb kept only the in-frame ones, dropping some. The table records about 1.1 million clones, roughly 80% of them present only once. This clone was found once. Its antigen is as yet unknown. Notes on the study in general: It was observed that roughly 5.1% of naive CD4 clonotypes were shared across several donors. Clonotype sharing among donors, it was expected, would be affected by sequencing depth.

The sequencing sample was made of memory CD4+ T cells from PBMCs. This sample's subset: CD45RA-negative fraction. This clonotype originated in a man aged 18-30 years in good health. Some clones in this sample may be carry-over from other donors' samples.

CDR3 sequence (DNA): TGTGCCAGCAGCCGGCTAGTAGACACAGATACGCAGTATTTT. The encoded protein is CASSRLVDTDTQYF. The rearrangement joins TRBV5-5 to TRBJ2-3; D ambiguous. V lost 4 bases and J 2 bases, leaving 11 bases between the germline ends. The CDR3 is 14 residues long. CDR1 and CDR2 (germline): SGHKS, YYEKEE (reference sequence).